Listed here is a single T cell receptor (beta chain). The target antigen is unknown. Germline CDR1 reads LNHDA; CDR2 reads SQIVND (reference sequence). The CDR3 length is 15 residues. V lost 5 bases, J lost 7 bases, and 10 bases stayed unmatched. Quantitative molecular-barcoded 5'-RACE generated the TCR beta libraries. TCRdb processed the 5' RACE reads anew with MiXCR; each CDR3 protein has one entry. The sample has about 89,000 distinct CDR3 sequences, roughly 30% seen once; the top ten hold nearly 60%. The entry originates in a study of CD8 T cells in ankylosing spondylitis. Whole-study results and caveats: Some motif variants were previously reported in reactive arthritis synovial fluid and blood. The study looked at matched synovial fluid samples from ankylosing spondylitis patients. Disease-linked clones were reported to be significantly enriched there. Made up of 7 to 9 highly homologous variants, a TCR beta motif appeared characteristic of ankylosing spondylitis blood.

This sequence joins TRBV19 and TRBJ1-2, with 10 bases matching TRBD1. The receptor's source is a male donor with ankylosing spondylitis or in good health (not recorded which). Material for sequencing was blood, either unsorted or a sorted T cell fraction (not recorded which). CDR3 in DNA: TGTGCCAGTAGTCCCGACCGGGACAGGGGCTTTGGCTACACCTTC. Protein product: CASSPDRDRGFGYTF. The variable domain in full, completed from reference TRBV19 and TRBJ1-2, reads DGGITQSPKYLFRKEGQNVTLSCEQNLNHDAMYWYRQDPGQGLRLIYYSQIVNDFQKGDIAEGYSVSREKKESFPLTVTSAQKNPTAFYLCASSPDRDRGFGYTFGSGTRLTVV.